This T cell receptor beta chain was identified in a study of blood T cell repertoires in COVID-19. This clone was seen just once. Using immunoSEQ multiplex PCR, the repertoire was profiled, and TCRdb retains in-frame clones only, with some absent. The sample has fewer than 110,000 clones, almost 90% seen once. Specimen: peripheral blood. The receptor was derived from a human donor in a cohort sampled during active COVID-19.

The DNA of the CDR3 is TGCGCCAGCAGGGAATACAGAGATCTAAACTACGAGCAGTACTTC. Residues: CASREYRDLNYEQYF. The chain has TRBV10-1 and TRBJ2-7; D is ambiguous. The germline V gene has CDR1 WNHNN and CDR2 SYGVQD (reference sequence). The V and J ends lost 6 bases and 3 bases respectively, with 18 bases between them. This CDR3 comprises 15 residues.